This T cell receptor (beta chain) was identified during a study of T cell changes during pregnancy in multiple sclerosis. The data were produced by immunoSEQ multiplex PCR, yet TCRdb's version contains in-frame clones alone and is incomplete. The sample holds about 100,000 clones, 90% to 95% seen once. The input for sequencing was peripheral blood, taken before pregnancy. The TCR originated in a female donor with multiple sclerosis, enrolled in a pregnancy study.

CDR3 region: CASSPTGDPYGYTF. The CDR3 DNA follows: TGTGCCAGCAGCCCAACAGGGGATCCCTATGGCTACACCTTC. The chain uses TRBV5-4 and TRBJ1-2, with TRBD1 matching 7 bases. Germline V gene lookup returns CDR1 SGHNT and CDR2 YYREEE (reference sequence). The CDR3 length is 14 residues. V was clipped by 4 bases and J by 4 bases; unmatched bases: 7.